A selection of T cell receptor beta chains follows, all from one sample in a study of patients and donors after allogeneic stem cell transplantation. TCRdb reprocessed the RT-PCR reads with MiXCR, giving one entry per CDR3 protein. The table includes approximately 220,000 distinct CDR3 sequences, 35% to 45% detected once. Material for sequencing was blood, either unsorted or a sorted T cell fraction (not recorded which). The receptors stem from a human donor who was either an allogeneic HSCT recipient or a stem cell or donor lymphocyte infusion donor (not recorded which). It is not recorded whose cells these are; they may come from a transplant donor. The CDR3 runs from the conserved cysteine through the conserved F or W. The order of the fields is D gene, J gene, clone size, V gene, CDR3 DNA, CDR3 protein. A D gene is named only where the DNA matches it firmly. A clone size is listed for some rows: how often the clone was seen (once, few, many), or a class if it is expanded.

-	TRBJ1-2	few	TRBV12-3/TRBV12-4	TGTGCCAGCAGTTTAGCTGGGGGGAGTAACTATGGCTACACCTTC	CASSLAGGSNYGYTF
-	TRBJ1-2	few	TRBV12-3/TRBV12-4	TGTGCCAGCAGGAAGACCTATGGCTACACCTTC	CASRKTYGYTF
-	TRBJ2-5	-	TRBV18	TGTGCCAGCTCACCTCGGACACAAGAGACCCAGTACTTC	CASSPRTQETQYF
-	TRBJ2-7	-	TRBV29-1	TGCAGCGCTACGCACGGGGGCGAGCAGTACTTC	CSATHGGEQYF
-	TRBJ1-3	few	TRBV18	TGTGCCAGCTCACCACGTCGGGGCGAAGGGAACATATATTTT	CASSPRRGEGNIYF
-	TRBJ2-2	-	TRBV7-2	TGTGCCAGCAGCCAACGGGCTCCTAGCACGAACACCGGGGAGCTGTTTTTT	CASSQRAPSTNTGELFF
-	TRBJ2-6	-	TRBV30	TGTGCCTGGAGTGAATCTGGGGCCAACGTCCTGACTTTC	CAWSESGANVLTF
-	TRBJ1-2	-	TRBV6-5	TGTGCCAGCAGTGCCCGGCCCCGAAGCTATGGCTACACCTTC	CASSARPRSYGYTF
-	TRBJ1-2	-	TRBV7-9	TGTGCCAGCAGCCGTTCCCCGGGATTTAACTATGGCTACACCTTC	CASSRSPGFNYGYTF
-	TRBJ1-5	-	TRBV6-1	TGTGCCAGCAGTGAACGTTTCCAGCCCCAGCATTTT	CASSERFQPQHF
-	TRBJ1-3	-	TRBV15	TGTGCCACCAGCAGAGATAAACGCACCTTAAACACCATATATTTT	CATSRDKRTLNTIYF
TRBD1	TRBJ2-3	-	TRBV5-1	TGCGCCAGCAACCCTCAGGGACAGGAGGGCACAGATACGCAGTATTTT	CASNPQGQEGTDTQYF
TRBD1	TRBJ2-5	once	TRBV7-7	TGTGCCAGCAGCTCCGCCGGGACAGGGGAGACCCAGTACTTC	CASSSAGTGETQYF
-	TRBJ1-6	-	TRBV5-1	TGCGCCAGCAGCTTGGGAAGTACTTTCTTGGCAAATTCACCCCTCCACTTT	CASSLGSTFLANSPLHF
TRBD1	TRBJ1-3	-	TRBV3-1	TGTGCCAGCAGCCAAGAACGCGGGGACAGGGCGAGAAACACCATATATTTT	CASSQERGDRARNTIYF
-	TRBJ1-4	-	TRBV6-5	TGTGCCAGCAGTTTCACCGGGACGTCGGAAAAACTGTTTTTT	CASSFTGTSEKLFF
-	TRBJ1-2	few	TRBV10-3	TGTGCCATCAGTGAGTCTTCTAGGGGACTAGACTATGGCTACACCTTC	CAISESSRGLDYGYTF
-	TRBJ2-2	few	TRBV3-1	TGTGCCAGCAGCCAATCGGGCCGAGGCACCGGGGAGCTGTTTTTT	CASSQSGRGTGELFF
-	TRBJ1-6	-	TRBV20-1	TGCAGTGCTAGGGGCCAGGGTCATAATTCACCCCTCCACTTT	CSARGQGHNSPLHF
-	TRBJ1-5	few	TRBV7-8	TGTGCCAGCAGTCTTCCGGACAGCCCTAATCAGCCCCAGCATTTT	CASSLPDSPNQPQHF
-	TRBJ1-5	few	TRBV20-1	TGCAGTGCTTCGACGGATTATAGCAATCAGCCCCAGCATTTT	CSASTDYSNQPQHF
-	TRBJ1-5	few	TRBV16	TGTGCCAGCAGCCAACTTCCAAGGTCAGGGAGGAGCAATCAGCCCCAGCATTTT	CASSQLPRSGRSNQPQHF
-	TRBJ2-2	-	TRBV12-3/TRBV12-4	TGTGCCAGCCGTAGTGTAGGGCCCACCGGGGAGCTGTTTTTT	CASRSVGPTGELFF
-	TRBJ2-4	few	TRBV30	TGTGCCTGGAGTGTGAGAGGGTTGGTAGCCAAAAACATTCAGTACTTC	CAWSVRGLVAKNIQYF
-	TRBJ1-5	few	TRBV28	TGTGCCGCAGGGGCGGGCAATCAGCCCCAGCATTTT	CAAGAGNQPQHF
-	TRBJ2-7	-	TRBV27	TGTGCCAGCAGTGCGAAAAGGACGGATGCCTACGAGCAGTACTTC	CASSAKRTDAYEQYF
-	TRBJ2-7	few	TRBV29-1	TGCAGCGTTGAAGACTACGAGCAGTACTTC	CSVEDYEQYF
TRBD1	TRBJ1-1	few	TRBV12-3/TRBV12-4	TGTGCCAGCAGCGGGACAGCCCTCATGAACACTGAAGCTTTCTTT	CASSGTALMNTEAFF
-	TRBJ2-7	-	TRBV10-3	TGTGCCATCAGCCCTTCACATCGGGGACTCTACGAGCAGTACTTC	CAISPSHRGLYEQYF
TRBD1	TRBJ1-6	-	TRBV11-2	TGTGCCAGCAGCATAAACAGGGGGGGAAGCGGTAATTCACCCCTCCACTTT	CASSINRGGSGNSPLHF
-	TRBJ1-1	-	TRBV28	TGTGCCAGCAGTTGGGGACCTCTGACGGGGACTGAAGCTTTCTTT	CASSWGPLTGTEAFF
-	TRBJ1-5	-	TRBV20-1	TGCAGTGCTATTTTAGGTGGTTACAATCAGCCCCAGCATTTT	CSAILGGYNQPQHF
TRBD1	TRBJ2-2	few	TRBV5-6	TGTGCCAGCAGCCCGACAGGGGGCGGAGGGCTGTTTTTT	CASSPTGGGGLFF
-	TRBJ2-3	-	TRBV29-1	TGCAGCGTTGACGGTACGGAGGGTTTAGGCACAGATACGCAGTATTTT	CSVDGTEGLGTDTQYF
-	TRBJ1-2	few	TRBV28	TGTGCCAGCGGGCCTTTTAACTATGGCTACACCTTC	CASGPFNYGYTF
TRBD1	TRBJ1-5	few	TRBV12-3/TRBV12-4	TGTGCCAGCAGTTTAGCGACAGGGCGGGGTCAGCCCCAGCATTTT	CASSLATGRGQPQHF
-	TRBJ2-5	-	TRBV29-1	TGCAGGTGGGAAGTAAGGCAAGAGACCCAGTACTTC	CRWEVRQETQYF
-	TRBJ1-6	-	TRBV6-6	TGTGCCAGCAGTTACTCGGCCGGGGGTTCACCCCTCCACTTT	CASSYSAGGSPLHF
TRBD1	TRBJ2-7	-	TRBV20-1	TGCAGTGCTAGTCAACAGGGGAACGAGCAGTACTTC	CSASQQGNEQYF
-	TRBJ1-1	-	TRBV11-2	TGTGCCAGCAGCTTAACACTCAGGGACACTGAAGCTTTCTTT	CASSLTLRDTEAFF
-	TRBJ1-5	-	TRBV19	TGTGCCAGTAGTGCTCAGGCGGCGGGTCAGCCCCAGCATTTT	CASSAQAAGQPQHF
-	TRBJ2-3	-	TRBV6-2/TRBV6-3	TGTGCCAGCAGTTACTCCAGGACTCGAGGAGATACGCAGTATTTT	CASSYSRTRGDTQYF
TRBD1	TRBJ1-5	-	TRBV10-3	TGTGCCATCAGTGAAACCGGGACAGGATTCCAGCCCCAGCATTTT	CAISETGTGFQPQHF
TRBD1	TRBJ2-1	-	TRBV10-3	TGTGCCATCAGACCAACAGACAGGGTCAATGAGCAGTTCTTC	CAIRPTDRVNEQFF
-	TRBJ2-2	-	TRBV18	TGTGCCAGCTCACCACCAAACACCGGGGAGCTGTTTTTT	CASSPPNTGELFF
TRBD1	TRBJ1-1	-	TRBV20-1	TGCAGTGTCTCACCGGACAGGCGAGCTACAGCTTTCTTT	CSVSPDRRATAFF
-	TRBJ2-1	-	TRBV5-1	TGCGCCAGCAGCCCTCGGGGAAGCGGAGCAGCAACGCAAAATGAGCAGTTCTTC	CASSPRGSGAATQNEQFF
-	TRBJ1-4	few	TRBV20-1	TGCAGTGCAGACAGTCTAAATGAAAAACTGTTTTTT	CSADSLNEKLFF